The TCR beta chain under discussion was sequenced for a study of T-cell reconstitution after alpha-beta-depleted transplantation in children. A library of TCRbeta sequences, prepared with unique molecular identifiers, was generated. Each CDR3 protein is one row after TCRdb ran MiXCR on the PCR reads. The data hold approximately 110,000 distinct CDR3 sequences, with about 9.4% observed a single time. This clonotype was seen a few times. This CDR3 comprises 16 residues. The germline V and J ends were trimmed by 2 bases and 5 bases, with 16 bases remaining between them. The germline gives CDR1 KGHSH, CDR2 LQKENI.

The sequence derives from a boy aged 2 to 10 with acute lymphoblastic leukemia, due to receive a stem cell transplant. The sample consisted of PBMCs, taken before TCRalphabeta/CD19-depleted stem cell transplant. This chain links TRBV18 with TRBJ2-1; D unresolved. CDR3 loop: CASSPFKLLRHNEQFF. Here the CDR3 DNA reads TGTGCCAGCTCACCATTTAAGTTGCTGAGGCACAATGAGCAGTTCTTC.